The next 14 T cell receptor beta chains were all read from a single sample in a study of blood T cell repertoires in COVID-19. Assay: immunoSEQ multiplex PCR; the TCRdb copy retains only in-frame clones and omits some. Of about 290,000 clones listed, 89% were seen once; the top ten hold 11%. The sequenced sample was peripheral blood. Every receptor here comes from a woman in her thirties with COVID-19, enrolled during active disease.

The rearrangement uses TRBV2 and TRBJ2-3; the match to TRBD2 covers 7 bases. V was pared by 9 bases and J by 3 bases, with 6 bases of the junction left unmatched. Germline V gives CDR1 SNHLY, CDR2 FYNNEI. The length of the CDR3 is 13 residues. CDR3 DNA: TGTGCCAGTGCGGGACTAAGAACAGATACGCAGTATTTT. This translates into CASAGLRTDTQYF.

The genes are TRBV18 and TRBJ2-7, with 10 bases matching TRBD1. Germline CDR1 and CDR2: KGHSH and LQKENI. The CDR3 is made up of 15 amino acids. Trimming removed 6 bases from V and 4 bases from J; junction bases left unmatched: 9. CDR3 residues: CASSIRDRGLYEQYF. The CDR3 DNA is TGTGCCAGCTCGATCCGGGACAGGGGTTTGTACGAGCAGTACTTC. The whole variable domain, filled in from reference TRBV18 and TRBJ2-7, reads NAGVMQNPRHLVRRRGQEARLRCSPMKGHSHVYWYRQLPEEGLKFMVYLQKENIIDESGMPKERFSAEFPKEGPSILRIQQVVRGDSAAYFCASSIRDRGLYEQYFGPGTRLTVT.

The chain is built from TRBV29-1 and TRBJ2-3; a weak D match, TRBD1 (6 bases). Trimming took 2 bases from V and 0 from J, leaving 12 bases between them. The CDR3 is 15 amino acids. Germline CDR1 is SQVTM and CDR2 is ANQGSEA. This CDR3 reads CSVEQGTYSTDTQYF. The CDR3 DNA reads TGCAGCGTTGAACAGGGGACCTACAGCACAGATACGCAGTATTTT.

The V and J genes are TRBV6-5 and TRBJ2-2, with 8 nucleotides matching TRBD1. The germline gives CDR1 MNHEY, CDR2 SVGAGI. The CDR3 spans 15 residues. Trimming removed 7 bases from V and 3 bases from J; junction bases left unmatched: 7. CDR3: CASTGQGIHTGELFF. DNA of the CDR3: TGTGCCAGCACTGGACAGGGAATACACACCGGGGAGCTGTTTTTT.

CDR3 loop: CASTDWVGNQPQHF. CDR3 nucleotide sequence: TGTGCCAGCACCGACTGGGTAGGCAATCAGCCCCAGCATTTT. The chain links TRBV6-6 to TRBJ1-5; D is uncertain. The V end lost 7 bases, the J end lost 2 bases, and 12 bases lay between the germline ends. The germline V gene encodes CDR1 MNHNY and CDR2 SVGAGI (reference sequence). This CDR3 has 14 amino acids.

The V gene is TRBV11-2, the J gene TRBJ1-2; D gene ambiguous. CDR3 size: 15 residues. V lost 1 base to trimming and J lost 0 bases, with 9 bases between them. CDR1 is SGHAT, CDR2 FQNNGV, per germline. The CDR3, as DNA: TGTGCCAGCAGCTTAGGGGCGGGAGCTAACTATGGCTACACCTTC. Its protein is CASSLGAGANYGYTF.

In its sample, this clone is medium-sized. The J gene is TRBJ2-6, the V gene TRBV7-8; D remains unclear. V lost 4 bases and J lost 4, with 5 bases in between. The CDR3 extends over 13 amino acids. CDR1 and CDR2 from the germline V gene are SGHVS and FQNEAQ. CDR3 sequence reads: CASSSRGANVLTF. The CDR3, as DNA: TGTGCCAGCAGCTCCAGAGGGGCCAACGTCCTGACTTTC.

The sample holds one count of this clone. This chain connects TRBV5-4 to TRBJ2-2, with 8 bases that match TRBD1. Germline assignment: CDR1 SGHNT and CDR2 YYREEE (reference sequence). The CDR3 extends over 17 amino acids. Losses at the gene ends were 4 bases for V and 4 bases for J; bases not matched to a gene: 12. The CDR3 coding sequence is TGTGCCAGCAGCCCCCCTGGGGCAGGGGGCTCCACCGGGGAGCTGTTTTTT. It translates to CASSPPGAGGSTGELFF. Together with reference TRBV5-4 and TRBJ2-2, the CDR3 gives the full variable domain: ETGVTQSPTHLIKTRGQQVTLRCSSQSGHNTVSWYQQALGQGPQFIFQYYREEENGRGNFPPRFSGLQFPNYSSELNVNALELDDSALYLCASSPPGAGGSTGELFFGEGSRLTVL.

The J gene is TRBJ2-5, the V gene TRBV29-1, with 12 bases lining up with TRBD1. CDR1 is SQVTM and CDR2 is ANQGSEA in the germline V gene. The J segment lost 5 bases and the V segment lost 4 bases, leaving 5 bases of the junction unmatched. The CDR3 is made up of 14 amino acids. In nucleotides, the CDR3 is TGCAGCGTTGTCCGGGACAGGGGGCAGGAGACCCAGTACTTC. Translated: CSVVRDRGQETQYF.

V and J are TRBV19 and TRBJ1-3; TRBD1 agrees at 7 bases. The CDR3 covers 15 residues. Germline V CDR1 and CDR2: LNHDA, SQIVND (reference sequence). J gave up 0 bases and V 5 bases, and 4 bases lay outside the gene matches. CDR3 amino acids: CASSWGQYSGNTIYF. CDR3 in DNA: TGTGCCAGTAGTTGGGGACAGTACTCTGGAAACACCATATATTTT.

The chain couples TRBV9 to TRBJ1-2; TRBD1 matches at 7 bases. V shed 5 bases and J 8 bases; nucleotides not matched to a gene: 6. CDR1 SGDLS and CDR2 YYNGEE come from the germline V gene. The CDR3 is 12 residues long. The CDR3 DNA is TGTGCCAGCAGATCGACAGGGAACGGCTACACCTTC. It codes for CASRSTGNGYTF.

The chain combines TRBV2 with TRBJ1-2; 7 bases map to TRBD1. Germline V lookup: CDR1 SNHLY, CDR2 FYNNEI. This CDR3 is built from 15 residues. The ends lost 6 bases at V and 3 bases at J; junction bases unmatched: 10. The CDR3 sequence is CASRGTEGADYGYTF. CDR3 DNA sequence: TGTGCCAGCAGAGGGACGGAGGGGGCGGACTATGGCTACACCTTC.

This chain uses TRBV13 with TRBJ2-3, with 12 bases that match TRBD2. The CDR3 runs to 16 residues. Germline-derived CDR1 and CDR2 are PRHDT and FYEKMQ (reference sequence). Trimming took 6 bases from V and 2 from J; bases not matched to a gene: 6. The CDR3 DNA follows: TGTGCCAGCAGTTGGGGACTAGCGGGTTACACAGATACGCAGTATTTT. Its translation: CASSWGLAGYTDTQYF.

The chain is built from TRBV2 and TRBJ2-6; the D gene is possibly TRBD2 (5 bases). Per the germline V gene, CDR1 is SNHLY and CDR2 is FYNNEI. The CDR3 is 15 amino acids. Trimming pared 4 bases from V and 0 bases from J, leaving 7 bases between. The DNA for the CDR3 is TGTGCCAGCAGTGTAAGCGGCTCTGGGGCCAACGTCCTGACTTTC. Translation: CASSVSGSGANVLTF.